This is a list of T cell receptor beta chains from one sample in a study of blood T cell repertoires in COVID-19. Clones were sequenced by immunoSEQ multiplex PCR, and TCRdb holds only the in-frame ones, with some missing. This sample yields over 120,000 clones, of which roughly 80% are seen a single time; approximately 9.4% belongs to the top ten. The sample consisted of peripheral blood. Receptor source: a woman aged 45 to 65 with active or convalescent COVID-19. CDR3s include the opening cysteine and the closing phenylalanine or tryptophan. D genes are given only for firm matches. Size values are once, few and many counts, or a class for expanded clones, and some rows have none.

j_call d_call clone_size v_call cdr3_aa cdr3_nt
TRBJ1-1 - - TRBV7-6 CASSLGPREGKTEAFF TGTGCCAGCAGCTTAGGTCCAAGGGAGGGAAAAACTGAAGCTTTCTTT
TRBJ2-5 - - TRBV28 CASSRDNSQETQYF TGTGCCAGCAGTCGGGACAATTCACAAGAGACCCAGTACTTC
TRBJ1-1 - - TRBV7-2 CASSSRTAKGTEAFF TGTGCCAGCAGCTCCCGGACAGCAAAGGGGACTGAAGCTTTCTTT
TRBJ2-1 TRBD2 - TRBV7-6 CASSFSGGVHEQFF TGTGCCAGCAGCTTCAGCGGGGGGGTCCATGAGCAGTTCTTC
TRBJ1-6 TRBD1 - TRBV7-6 CASSLLAPSGTDNSPLHF TGTGCCAGCAGCTTATTAGCTCCATCCGGGACAGATAATTCACCCCTCCACTTT
TRBJ1-2 - - TRBV6-2/TRBV6-3 CASSYSEGFGGYTF TGTGCCAGCAGTTACTCGGAGGGTTTCGGTGGCTACACCTTC
TRBJ1-4 - - TRBV5-1 CASSLKQGGATNEKLFF TGCGCCAGCAGCTTAAAACAGGGAGGGGCAACTAATGAAAAACTGTTTTTT
TRBJ2-2 TRBD1 - TRBV4-1 CASSPPHLRDRGQNTGELFF TGCGCCAGCAGCCCTCCTCACCTCCGGGACAGGGGGCAGAACACCGGGGAGCTGTTTTTT
TRBJ2-2 - - TRBV7-6 CASSLSGFTGELFF TGTGCCAGCAGTTTGTCAGGGTTCACCGGGGAGCTGTTTTTT
TRBJ2-1 - - TRBV6-5 CASRREAYNEQFF TGTGCCAGCCGGAGGGAGGCCTACAATGAGCAGTTCTTC
TRBJ1-5 TRBD1 - TRBV23-1 CASSVPRDRADQPQHF TGCGCCAGCAGTGTTCCCCGGGACAGGGCCGATCAGCCCCAGCATTTT
TRBJ1-2 - few TRBV11-2 CASSLYTGSYGYTF TGTGCCAGCAGCTTATATACAGGTTCCTATGGCTACACCTTC
TRBJ1-1 TRBD1 - TRBV25-1 CASSESGTGIEAFF TGTGCCAGCAGTGAATCGGGGACAGGGATTGAAGCTTTCTTT
TRBJ2-1 TRBD2 few TRBV5-4 CASSWGLAGKDFYNEQFF TGTGCCAGCAGCTGGGGACTAGCGGGAAAGGACTTTTACAATGAGCAGTTCTTC
TRBJ2-5 TRBD1 - TRBV10-3 CAISEVNRGIETQYF TGTGCCATCAGTGAGGTCAACAGGGGAATCGAGACCCAGTACTTC
TRBJ1-4 TRBD1 - TRBV15 CATSREIQGANEKLFF TGTGCCACCAGCAGAGAGATACAGGGGGCTAATGAAAAACTGTTTTTT
TRBJ1-6 - - TRBV6-2/TRBV6-3 CASSYTNNSPLHF TGTGCCAGCAGTTACACAAATAATTCACCCCTCCACTTT
TRBJ1-1 - - TRBV15 CATSKGQLNTEAFF TGTGCCACCAGCAAAGGACAGTTGAACACTGAAGCTTTCTTT
TRBJ1-2 TRBD1 - TRBV6-5 CASSYSGTGKKNGYTF TGTGCCAGCAGTTACTCGGGGACAGGGAAGAAGAATGGCTACACCTTC
TRBJ2-7 - - TRBV4-1 CASSQDMRVDYEQYF TGCGCCAGCAGCCAAGATATGCGGGTGGACTACGAGCAGTACTTC
TRBJ2-2 - - TRBV15 CATSRDRGPAGTGELFF TGTGCCACCAGCAGAGATCGAGGGCCAGCCGGCACCGGGGAGCTGTTTTTT
TRBJ1-3 - - TRBV7-3 CASSPGGAGNTIYF TGTGCCAGCAGCCCGGGGGGCGCCGGAAACACCATATATTTT
TRBJ2-7 TRBD1 few TRBV19 CASSLRGQANSYEQYF TGTGCCAGTAGTCTCCGGGGACAGGCAAACTCCTACGAGCAGTACTTC
TRBJ1-5 - - TRBV30 CAWRSSGGGGNQPQHF TGTGCCTGGAGGTCGAGCGGGGGGGGCGGCAATCAGCCCCAGCATTTT
TRBJ1-1 - few TRBV19 CASSIGAGANTEAFF TGTGCCAGTAGTATAGGGGCAGGGGCGAACACTGAAGCTTTCTTT
TRBJ1-2 - - TRBV19 CASRRWQGKDYGYTF TGTGCCAGTCGAAGATGGCAGGGAAAAGACTATGGCTACACCTTC
TRBJ1-5 TRBD1 - TRBV11-2 CASSWGQGNQPQHF TGTGCCAGCAGCTGGGGACAGGGAAATCAGCCCCAGCATTTT
TRBJ1-1 - - TRBV18 CASSPGGSTEAFF TGTGCCAGCTCACCAGGTGGGAGTACTGAAGCTTTCTTT
TRBJ2-1 TRBD1 - TRBV6-5 CASVESYRGAKQFF TGTGCCAGCGTCGAATCTTACAGGGGGGCCAAGCAGTTCTTC
TRBJ1-5 - - TRBV7-9 CASSLITGLGSNQPQHF TGTGCCAGCAGCCTTATTACAGGGTTGGGGAGCAATCAGCCCCAGCATTTT
TRBJ1-1 - - TRBV6-2/TRBV6-3 CASSFQSSAVRTEAFF TGTGCCAGCAGTTTCCAATCCAGTGCCGTTCGCACTGAAGCTTTCTTT
TRBJ1-4 - - TRBV4-1 CASSQDPQDSNEKLFF TGCGCCAGCAGCCAAGATCCCCAGGATTCTAATGAAAAACTGTTTTTT
TRBJ2-5 TRBD1 - TRBV9 CASSGQGAVETQYF TGTGCCAGCAGCGGTCAGGGGGCGGTGGAGACCCAGTACTTC
TRBJ1-3 - - TRBV19 CASSVRESGNTIYF TGTGCCAGTAGTGTCCGGGAATCTGGAAACACCATATATTTT
TRBJ2-5 TRBD2 few TRBV7-6 CASTEGGGWPQETQYF TGTGCCAGCACCGAGGGCGGGGGGTGGCCCCAAGAGACCCAGTACTTC
TRBJ2-5 - - TRBV6-6 CASSPPSSVETQYF TGTGCCAGCAGTCCCCCTAGCTCCGTGGAGACCCAGTACTTC
TRBJ1-3 TRBD1 - TRBV18 CASSRSGQGRNTIYF TGTGCCAGCTCACGTTCGGGACAGGGGAGAAACACCATATATTTT
TRBJ1-2 - - TRBV20-1 CSASSRFVGYGYTF TGCAGTGCTAGTTCGAGGTTTGTCGGCTATGGCTACACCTTC
TRBJ2-7 - - TRBV5-6 CASSSGTGAYEQYF TGTGCCAGCAGCTCCGGGACGGGAGCCTACGAGCAGTACTTC
TRBJ1-5 - - TRBV19 CASSLRRGASNQPQHF TGTGCCAGTAGTCTACGACGGGGGGCTAGCAATCAGCCCCAGCATTTT
TRBJ1-1 - - TRBV27 CASSSPQVPDTEAFF TGTGCCAGCAGTTCACCCCAGGTCCCGGACACTGAAGCTTTCTTT
TRBJ2-1 - - TRBV19 CASSESQSSYNEQFF TGTGCCAGTAGCGAAAGCCAAAGCTCCTACAATGAGCAGTTCTTC
TRBJ2-1 TRBD2 - TRBV4-1 CASSQPLAGGLAEQFF TGCGCCAGCAGCCAGCCACTAGCGGGGGGGCTGGCTGAGCAGTTCTTC
TRBJ2-3 TRBD2 once TRBV6-5 CASSPRGGLSDTQYF TGTGCCAGCAGCCCCCGGGGGGGCCTCTCAGATACGCAGTATTTT
TRBJ1-5 - few TRBV6-1 CASSEGGQYSNQPQHF TGTGCCAGCAGTGAAGGGGGGCAGTATAGCAATCAGCCCCAGCATTTT
TRBJ2-1 TRBD1 few TRBV7-8 CASSLGQGSHNEQFF TGTGCCAGCAGCTTAGGACAGGGGAGCCACAATGAGCAGTTCTTC
TRBJ1-2 TRBD1 - TRBV4-3 CASSQVTGQGFGYTF TGCGCCAGCAGCCAAGTTACGGGACAGGGGTTTGGCTACACCTTC
TRBJ2-1 TRBD2 - TRBV7-2 CASSLAVTSGNEQFF TGTGCCAGCAGCTTAGCAGTGACTAGCGGTAATGAGCAGTTCTTC
TRBJ1-2 - - TRBV27 CARGGKNGYTF TGTGCCAGAGGAGGTAAGAATGGCTACACCTTC
TRBJ1-2 - - TRBV6-5 CASSYSRDIVIYTF TGTGCCAGCAGTTACTCGAGGGACATCGTCATCTACACCTTC
TRBJ1-6 - few TRBV30 CAGAPSFGVRSPLHF TGTGCCGGGGCCCCTAGTTTCGGGGTGCGTTCACCCCTCCACTTT
TRBJ2-1 TRBD2 - TRBV7-2 CASSLVSSGGFNEQFF TGTGCCAGCAGCTTAGTCTCTAGCGGGGGTTTCAATGAGCAGTTCTTC
TRBJ2-1 TRBD2 - TRBV7-6 CASSFRTSGGYNEQFF TGTGCCAGCAGCTTTAGGACTAGCGGGGGTTACAATGAGCAGTTCTTC
TRBJ2-3 TRBD2 - TRBV6-5 CASSYPTSGGTDTQYF TGTGCCAGCAGTTACCCTACTAGCGGGGGAACAGATACGCAGTATTTT